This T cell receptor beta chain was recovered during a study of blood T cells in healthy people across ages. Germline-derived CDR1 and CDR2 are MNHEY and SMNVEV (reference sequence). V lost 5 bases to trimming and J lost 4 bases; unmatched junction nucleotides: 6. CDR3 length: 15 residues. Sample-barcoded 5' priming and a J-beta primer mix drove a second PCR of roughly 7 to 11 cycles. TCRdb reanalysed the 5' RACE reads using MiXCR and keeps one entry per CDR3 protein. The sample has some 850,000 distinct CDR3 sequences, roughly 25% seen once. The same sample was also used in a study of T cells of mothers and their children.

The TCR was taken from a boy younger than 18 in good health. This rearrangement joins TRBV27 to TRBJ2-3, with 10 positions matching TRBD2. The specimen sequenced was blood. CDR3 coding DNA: TGTGCCAGCAGTGAGGTTACTAGCGGGGCAGATACGCAGTATTTT. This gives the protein CASSEVTSGADTQYF.